These T cell receptor beta chains were read from a single sample in a study of Ad26.COV2.S vaccination and SARS-CoV-2 variants. Produced via immunoSEQ multiplex PCR; TCRdb's table is partial and in-frame only. The repertoire holds some 500,000 clones, with approximately 89% as singletons. Source: peripheral blood, taken in a trial of Ad26.COV2.S vaccine versus placebo. All receptors come from a person aged 18-60 years who received the Ad26.COV2.S COVID-19 vaccine or a placebo. The CDR3 runs from the conserved cysteine through the conserved F or W. The order of the fields is J gene, clone size, D gene, V gene, CDR3 DNA, CDR3 protein. The D gene is left open where the match is weak. Only some rows state a clone size, as once, few, many or a class for expanded clones.

J: TRBJ1-1
size: -
D: -
V: TRBV5-4
DNA: TGTGCCAGCAGCTTCCCGGGCTTAGTAGCTTTCTTT
CDR3: CASSFPGLVAFF

J: TRBJ1-4
size: few
D: -
V: TRBV29-1
DNA: TGCAGCGTTGGAGAAAGGGAAAAACTGTTTTTT
CDR3: CSVGEREKLFF

J: TRBJ2-5
size: -
D: -
V: TRBV5-5
DNA: TGTGCCAGCAGCTTTGGAGAGACCCAGTACTTC
CDR3: CASSFGETQYF

J: TRBJ2-7
size: -
D: -
V: TRBV25-1
DNA: TGTGCCAGCAGTGTGGGCTACGAGCAGTACTTC
CDR3: CASSVGYEQYF

J: TRBJ1-6
size: -
D: -
V: TRBV10-3
DNA: TGTGCCATCAGTGACCCGGGGTTTAATTCACCCCTCCACTTT
CDR3: CAISDPGFNSPLHF

J: TRBJ2-3
size: once
D: -
V: TRBV29-1
DNA: TGCAGCGTTGTTATGCGGCATCGCACAGATACGCAGTATTTT
CDR3: CSVVMRHRTDTQYF

J: TRBJ2-1
size: -
D: -
V: TRBV7-3
DNA: TGTGCCAGCATGACAGGATCCTACAATGAGCAGTTCTTC
CDR3: CASMTGSYNEQFF

J: TRBJ1-2
size: -
D: TRBD1
V: TRBV5-4
DNA: TGTGCCAGCAGCCCTGACAGGGGGCGTTTCTATGGCTACACCTTC
CDR3: CASSPDRGRFYGYTF

J: TRBJ1-5
size: -
D: -
V: TRBV5-6
DNA: TGTGCCAGCAGCTTACGCAATCAGCCCCAGCATTTT
CDR3: CASSLRNQPQHF

J: TRBJ1-5
size: -
D: TRBD1
V: TRBV2
DNA: TGTGCCAGCACCTGGACAGGGGGTCAGAATCAGCCCCAGCATTTT
CDR3: CASTWTGGQNQPQHF

J: TRBJ2-7
size: -
D: -
V: TRBV6-5
DNA: TGTGCCAGCACCAAAGCCGGGACGGGGACCTACGAGCAGTACTTC
CDR3: CASTKAGTGTYEQYF

J: TRBJ2-5
size: once
D: -
V: TRBV18
DNA: TGTGCCAGCTCACCGAGGACAAAACGAGAGACCCAGTACTTC
CDR3: CASSPRTKRETQYF

J: TRBJ2-7
size: -
D: TRBD2
V: TRBV29-1
DNA: TGCAGCGTTTCAGCGGGGGGTACCTACGAGCAGTACTTC
CDR3: CSVSAGGTYEQYF

J: TRBJ2-1
size: -
D: TRBD2
V: TRBV29-1
DNA: TGCAGCTCGACTAGCGGGACGTACAATGAGCAGTTCTTC
CDR3: CSSTSGTYNEQFF

J: TRBJ2-5
size: -
D: -
V: TRBV29-1
DNA: TGCAGCGTTGACCGAAAGACCTGGAGCCCTCAAGAGACCCAGTACTTC
CDR3: CSVDRKTWSPQETQYF

J: TRBJ2-1
size: -
D: TRBD2
V: TRBV30
DNA: TGTGCGGGGGAGGGCCGCTATAATGAGCAGTTCTTC
CDR3: CAGEGRYNEQFF

J: TRBJ2-5
size: -
D: -
V: TRBV11-3
DNA: TGTGCCAGCAGCTTAGGTCTCGGAGACTCCAACTCTCGAAGAGGGGAGACCCAGTACTTC
CDR3: CASSLGLGDSNSRRGETQYF

J: TRBJ1-2
size: -
D: -
V: TRBV6-2/TRBV6-3
DNA: TGTGCCAGCAGTTACGCGGATGGCTACACCTTC
CDR3: CASSYADGYTF

J: TRBJ2-1
size: -
D: -
V: TRBV9
DNA: TGTGCCAGCAGTCTTAGCCCAGGACTACCCAAATCCTACAATGAGCAGTTCTTC
CDR3: CASSLSPGLPKSYNEQFF

J: TRBJ1-1
size: -
D: -
V: TRBV10-3
DNA: TGTGCCATCAGTGACTCACGGGGAGCCACTGAAGCTTTCTTT
CDR3: CAISDSRGATEAFF

J: TRBJ2-4
size: once
D: -
V: TRBV11-2
DNA: TGTGCCAGCAGCTTAGGGAGGGGAAGCGGAGGCATTCAGTACTTC
CDR3: CASSLGRGSGGIQYF

J: TRBJ2-7
size: few
D: TRBD2
V: TRBV11-2
DNA: TGTGCCAGCAGCTTAGGGACTAGCGGGGGGGCCCGCGAGCAGTACTTC
CDR3: CASSLGTSGGAREQYF

J: TRBJ1-1
size: -
D: TRBD1
V: TRBV19
DNA: TGTGCCAGCCGACCCGACAGGGGACAGGGAGTGTGGACTGAAGCTTTCTTT
CDR3: CASRPDRGQGVWTEAFF

J: TRBJ1-4
size: -
D: -
V: TRBV4-3
DNA: TGCGCCAGCAGCCAAGTCCCACCTGGTGGACACTATAATGAAAAACTGTTTTTT
CDR3: CASSQVPPGGHYNEKLFF

J: TRBJ2-2
size: -
D: -
V: TRBV6-4
DNA: TGTGCCAGCAGTGGACAGTTTAGAGTCGGGGAGCTGTTTTTT
CDR3: CASSGQFRVGELFF

J: TRBJ2-4
size: -
D: TRBD1
V: TRBV5-6
DNA: TGTGCCAGCAGTTCAGGACAGGGGGCCCGAGGGGACATTCAGTACTTC
CDR3: CASSSGQGARGDIQYF

J: TRBJ2-5
size: -
D: -
V: TRBV24-1
DNA: TGTGCCACCAGTGATTCGGGCAGGGACGGGACCCAGTACTTC
CDR3: CATSDSGRDGTQYF

J: TRBJ2-1
size: once
D: -
V: TRBV29-1
DNA: TGCAGCGTTGTAGGGTTCGGCGGCTACAATGAGCAGTTCTTC
CDR3: CSVVGFGGYNEQFF

J: TRBJ2-3
size: -
D: TRBD2
V: TRBV3-1/TRBV3-2
DNA: TGTGCCAGCAGCCCCCCCGTAGCGGGAATCGTAAATACGCAGTATTTT
CDR3: CASSPPVAGIVNTQYF

J: TRBJ1-2
size: -
D: -
V: TRBV7-2
DNA: TGTGCCAGCAGCTTAAGACGGGACTATGGCTACACCTTC
CDR3: CASSLRRDYGYTF

J: TRBJ2-4
size: -
D: -
V: TRBV2
DNA: TGTGCCAGCAGTGAATCTACCGCCGGGAGCATTCAGTACTTC
CDR3: CASSESTAGSIQYF

J: TRBJ1-5
size: -
D: -
V: TRBV3-1/TRBV3-2
DNA: TGTGCCAGCAGCCAAGATCTGACAGGTTATCAGCCCCAGCATTTT
CDR3: CASSQDLTGYQPQHF

J: TRBJ1-2
size: -
D: -
V: TRBV4-1
DNA: TGCGCCAGCAGCCAAGTATCAGGTGGTGGTGGCTACACCTTC
CDR3: CASSQVSGGGGYTF

J: TRBJ2-5
size: -
D: -
V: TRBV5-4
DNA: TGTGCCAGCAGCTCCCCTCAAGAGACCCAGTACTTC
CDR3: CASSSPQETQYF

J: TRBJ1-3
size: once
D: -
V: TRBV28
DNA: TGTGCCAGCAGTCCGGGCGGGGGGGCTGGTGGAAACACCATATATTTT
CDR3: CASSPGGGAGGNTIYF

J: TRBJ2-1
size: -
D: TRBD1
V: TRBV27
DNA: TGTGCCAGCAGTTTGGACAGGACCAGCTCCTACAATGAGCAGTTCTTC
CDR3: CASSLDRTSSYNEQFF

J: TRBJ2-7
size: once
D: -
V: TRBV7-2
DNA: TGTGCCAGCAGCTTATTTGGAGGGACAGACTACGAGCAGTACTTC
CDR3: CASSLFGGTDYEQYF

J: TRBJ2-2
size: -
D: TRBD1
V: TRBV9
DNA: TGTGCCAGCAGCCCCCGGACAGGGGCGAACACCGGGGAGCTGTTTTTT
CDR3: CASSPRTGANTGELFF

J: TRBJ1-1
size: -
D: -
V: TRBV18
DNA: TGTGCCAGCTCACAGAGCCGAATTATGAACACTGAAGCTTTCTTT
CDR3: CASSQSRIMNTEAFF

J: TRBJ1-4
size: -
D: -
V: TRBV15
DNA: TGTGCCACCAGCAGTGACCGGTTGGGAGGCGAAAAACTGTTTTTT
CDR3: CATSSDRLGGEKLFF

J: TRBJ1-5
size: -
D: -
V: TRBV27
DNA: TGTGCCAGCAGTTCAGTCTCCATTAATCAGCCCCAGCATTTT
CDR3: CASSSVSINQPQHF

J: TRBJ2-5
size: -
D: -
V: TRBV4-3
DNA: TGCGCCAGCAGCCAAACTAGTCGAGAGACCCAGTACTTC
CDR3: CASSQTSRETQYF